This TCR beta chain was sequenced during a study of blood T cell repertoires in COVID-19 (dated by TCRdb to 2020 to 2022). Regarding the complete study: Samples from collaborators originated in the United States, Italy and Spain and spanned both the acute and convalescent phases of COVID-19. A de-identified subject ID, COVID-19 status, age in years and sex were almost always included in the sample metadata. Subjects who had been exposed to COVID-19, were actively infected with it, or had recovered from it provided the deeply sampled blood TCRbeta repertoires that made up the dataset. Samples were obtained from the ongoing ImmuneRACE study (first 160 participants) and from 1,254 subjects provided by 6 global collaborators. The repertoires were released in a freely available public database intended as a resource for research on the immune response to SARS-CoV-2. The material from the prospective study consisted of cDNA or gDNA derived from T cells, B-cell-depleted T cells, or PBMCs. Where available, HLA class I and class II types were obtained from metadata supplied by the sample provider rather than from assay-based typing. Overall study outcomes, separate from this receptor: Clinical and demographic metadata were provided uncurated, with the amount varying by source and participant.

The immunoSEQ Assay, a bias-controlled multiplex PCR, was used to amplify TCRbeta CDR3 regions from genomic DNA. In the authors' own workflow: The number of nucleated cells in each sample was estimated from the amplification of reference gene primers within the assay. To quantify the absolute abundance of each unique TCRbeta CDR3 rearrangement, sequence reads were collapsed and filtered. For each sample, productive Simpson clonality was calculated by taking the square root of Simpson's diversity index across productive rearrangements. Sourced from immuneACCESS, this table was stored by TCRdb with only in-frame sequences that have V and J called. A share of the clones is absent; for the studies checked, an unresolved V gene accounts for under half, and the remainder has no known explanation. V and J calls plus clone size are reproduced from that table; the DNA served to infer D and trimming. This sample has 99,000 or so clones in its table, and more than 80% of those were observed once. Over 8.5% of the sample comes from the top ten.

Taken from cysteine to phenylalanine, the CDR3 has 12 residues. The CDR3 DNA has 36 bases and is translated from base 1. V drops 7 bases and J drops 0 bases, leaving 9 bases in between. CDR1 and CDR2 are read off the germline V gene as SQVTM and ANQGSEA. In its sample, this clone was seen a few times. It has no known antigen specificity. Per-base quality was not reported, and no clone a single base away is much larger than it. Each collaborating institution followed its own protocols to collect whole blood in K2EDTA tubes. For TCRbeta analysis, collaborators shipped samples in one of three forms: frozen whole blood, isolated PBMCs, or DNA extracted from either of those sample types.

This receptor was taken from an older woman with acute or convalescent COVID-19. Source material: peripheral blood. This receptor chain uses TRBV29-1 and TRBJ2-5, and perhaps TRBD1 as D gene, on 6 matching bases. The nucleotide sequence reads as follows: TGCAGCGCGAGGGGGAACCAAGAGACCCAGTACTTC. This sequence encodes CSARGNQETQYF.